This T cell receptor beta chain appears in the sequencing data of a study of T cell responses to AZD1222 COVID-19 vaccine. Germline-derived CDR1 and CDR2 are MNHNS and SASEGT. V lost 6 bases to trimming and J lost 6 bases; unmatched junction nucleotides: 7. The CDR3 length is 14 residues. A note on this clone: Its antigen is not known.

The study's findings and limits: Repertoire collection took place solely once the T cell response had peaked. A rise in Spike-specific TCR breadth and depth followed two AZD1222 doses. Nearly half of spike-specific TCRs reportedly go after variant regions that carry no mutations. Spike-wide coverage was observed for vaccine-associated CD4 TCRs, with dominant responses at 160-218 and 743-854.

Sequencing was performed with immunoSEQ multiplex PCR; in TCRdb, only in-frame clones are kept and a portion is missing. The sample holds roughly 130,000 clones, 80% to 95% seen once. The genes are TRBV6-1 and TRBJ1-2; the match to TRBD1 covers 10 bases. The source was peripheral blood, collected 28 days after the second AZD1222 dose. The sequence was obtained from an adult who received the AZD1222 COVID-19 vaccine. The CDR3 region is CASRADRGLDGYTF. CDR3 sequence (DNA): TGTGCCAGCAGGGCCGACAGGGGGCTTGATGGCTACACCTTC.